This T cell receptor beta chain is from a study of patients and donors after allogeneic stem cell transplantation. CDR1 is PRHDT, CDR2 FYEKMQ, per germline (reference sequence). The CDR3 has 16 residues. Trimming removed 5 bases from V and 2 bases from J, with 17 bases in between. TCRdb passed the RT-PCR reads through MiXCR, listing each CDR3 protein once. The sample lists some 150,000 distinct CDR3 sequences; roughly 35% were seen once. This chain connects TRBV13 to TRBJ2-3, with D possibly TRBD1 on 5 matching bases. Material for sequencing was blood, either unsorted or a sorted T cell fraction (not recorded which). The TCR originated in a human donor who was either an allogeneic HSCT recipient or a stem cell or donor lymphocyte infusion donor (not recorded which). It is not recorded whose cells these are; they may come from a transplant donor. CDR3 residues: CASSRRHRQITDTQYF. In DNA form, the CDR3 reads TGTGCCAGCAGCCGACGGCACCGACAGATCACAGATACGCAGTATTTT.